The source of this TCR beta chain is a study of shared clonotypes between healthy human individuals. Study overall: The study drew on a couple of women and a few men aged 18 to 49 as donors.

Assay execution proceeded at the deep level. Per the study methods: Filtering differed since immunoSEQ provided only junctions, with no quality scores. Some clones are missing from TCRdb's copy, which holds only in-frame ones; the method was immunoSEQ multiplex PCR. From that table come the V and J calls and clone size; the DNA was used to work out D and trimming. Among about half a million clones listed, over 75% were seen once. The study, taken as a whole, reports: Blood alone was sampled, and tissue repertoires likely differ.

V gave up 5 bases and J gave up 4 bases, with 14 bases separating them. Germline values: CDR1 MGHRA, CDR2 YSYEKL. The CDR3 sequence is 15 residues long. On this clone: Its target is not known.

Sequences were obtained from PBMCs. V and J are TRBV4-1 and TRBJ1-4; D unclear. The sequence was collected from a woman between 40 and 55 years old in good health. Some clones in this sample may be carry-over from other donors' samples. CDR3 residues: CASSRASRFNEKLFF. CDR3 DNA sequence: TGCGCCAGCAGCAGAGCGTCCAGATTTAATGAAAAACTGTTTTTT.